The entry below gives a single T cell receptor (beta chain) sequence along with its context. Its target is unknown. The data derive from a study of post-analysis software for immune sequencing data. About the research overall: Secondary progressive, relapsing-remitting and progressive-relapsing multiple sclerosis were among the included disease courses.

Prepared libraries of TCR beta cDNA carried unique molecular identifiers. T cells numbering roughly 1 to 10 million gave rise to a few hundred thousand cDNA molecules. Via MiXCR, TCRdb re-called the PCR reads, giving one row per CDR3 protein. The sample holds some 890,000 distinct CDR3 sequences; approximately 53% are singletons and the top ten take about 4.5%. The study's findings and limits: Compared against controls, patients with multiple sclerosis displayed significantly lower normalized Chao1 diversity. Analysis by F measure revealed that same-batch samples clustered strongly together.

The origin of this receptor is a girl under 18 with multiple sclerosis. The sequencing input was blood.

CDR3: CASSRGGGVAKNIQYF. The CDR3 coding sequence is TGTGCCAGCAGCCGAGGTGGAGGGGTAGCCAAAAACATTCAGTACTTC. The rearrangement uses TRBV3-1 and TRBJ2-4, with a weak D call TRBD2 (6 bases). The germline gives CDR1 LGHDT, CDR2 YNNKEL (reference sequence). CDR3 length: 16 residues. V lost 4 bases and J 0 bases, leaving 13 bases between the germline ends.